This is a list of T cell receptor beta chains from one sample in a study of blood T cells in healthy people across ages. TCRdb reanalysed the 5' RACE reads using MiXCR and keeps one entry per CDR3 protein. The data hold 590,000 or so distinct CDR3 sequences, with approximately 30% observed a single time. Sequenced material: blood. Receptor source: a woman at least 80 years old in good health. Each CDR3 is given with its conserved first and last residue. Each record gives: J gene, D gene, V gene, clone size, CDR3 protein, CDR3 DNA. The D gene is left open where the match is weak. Clone size appears in some rows only: once, few, many, or a class for an expanded clone.

J gene: TRBJ1-4; D gene: TRBD1; V gene: TRBV4-3; clone size: many; CDR3 protein: CASSQEPPRTGWDEKLFF; CDR3 DNA: TGCGCCAGCAGCCAAGAGCCCCCTCGGACAGGGTGGGATGAAAAACTGTTTTTT
J gene: TRBJ2-3; D gene: .; V gene: TRBV7-3; clone size: many; CDR3 protein: CASSSSRDLKGDTQYF; CDR3 DNA: TGTGCCAGCAGCTCATCTCGGGACCTCAAAGGGGATACGCAGTATTTT
J gene: TRBJ2-1; D gene: .; V gene: TRBV7-9; clone size: few; CDR3 protein: CASSFKETQFF; CDR3 DNA: TGTGCCAGCAGCTTTAAAGAGACCCAGTTCTTC
J gene: TRBJ1-2; D gene: .; V gene: TRBV7-9; clone size: many; CDR3 protein: CASSFDQGVFGYTF; CDR3 DNA: TGTGCCAGCAGCTTCGACCAGGGTGTTTTTGGCTACACCTTC
J gene: TRBJ1-4; D gene: .; V gene: TRBV28; clone size: few; CDR3 protein: CASMSTGTPSEKLFF; CDR3 DNA: TGTGCCAGCATGAGTACCGGGACACCCTCTGAAAAACTGTTTTTT
J gene: TRBJ1-2; D gene: TRBD1; V gene: TRBV7-9; clone size: many; CDR3 protein: CASSLGTGGIYGYTF; CDR3 DNA: TGTGCCAGCAGCCTCGGGACAGGGGGGATCTATGGCTACACCTTC
J gene: TRBJ1-5; D gene: .; V gene: TRBV18; clone size: few; CDR3 protein: CASSPGTARIEPQHF; CDR3 DNA: TGTGCCAGCTCACCCGGGACGGCACGAATTGAACCCCAGCATTTT
J gene: TRBJ2-3; D gene: TRBD1; V gene: TRBV3-1; clone size: once; CDR3 protein: CATGTGRNTDTPYF; CDR3 DNA: TGTGCCACGGGGACAGGGCGAAACACAGATACGCCGTATTTT
J gene: TRBJ1-2; D gene: .; V gene: TRBV6-5; clone size: many; CDR3 protein: CASMSRGGYTF; CDR3 DNA: TGTGCCAGCATGAGCAGGGGTGGCTACACCTTC
J gene: TRBJ1-5; D gene: .; V gene: TRBV6-5; clone size: few; CDR3 protein: CASRHRGLNQPQHF; CDR3 DNA: TGTGCCAGCAGACACCGGGGCCTCAATCAGCCCCAGCATTTT
J gene: TRBJ2-1; D gene: TRBD2; V gene: TRBV6-5; clone size: many; CDR3 protein: CASSYSGLADNEQFF; CDR3 DNA: TGTGCCAGCAGTTACTCGGGCCTAGCGGACAATGAGCAGTTCTTC
J gene: TRBJ1-1; D gene: .; V gene: TRBV10-3; clone size: .; CDR3 protein: CAISEGRDTEAFF; CDR3 DNA: TGTGCCATCAGTGAGGGAAGGGACACTGAAGCTTTCTTT
J gene: TRBJ2-3; D gene: .; V gene: TRBV5-6; clone size: .; CDR3 protein: CASSFAATSTDTQYF; CDR3 DNA: TGTGCCAGCAGCTTCGCAGCGACTAGCACAGATACGCAGTATTTT
J gene: TRBJ2-1; D gene: TRBD2; V gene: TRBV9; clone size: many; CDR3 protein: CASSVSGGLDNEQFF; CDR3 DNA: TGTGCCAGCAGCGTTAGCGGGGGGCTTGACAATGAGCAGTTCTTC
J gene: TRBJ1-2; D gene: .; V gene: TRBV30; clone size: .; CDR3 protein: CAWSAGGGLLGYTF; CDR3 DNA: TGTGCCTGGAGTGCGGGCGGGGGGCTTCTTGGCTACACCTTC
J gene: TRBJ2-7; D gene: TRBD1; V gene: TRBV6-2/TRBV6-3; clone size: .; CDR3 protein: CASRVPGAGGYNEQYF; CDR3 DNA: TGTGCCAGCAGAGTCCCCGGGGCAGGGGGCTACAACGAGCAGTACTTC
J gene: TRBJ2-3; D gene: .; V gene: TRBV13; clone size: many; CDR3 protein: CASSLYSLDTQYF; CDR3 DNA: TGTGCCAGCAGCTTATACTCTCTCGACACGCAGTATTTT
J gene: TRBJ2-6; D gene: .; V gene: TRBV9; clone size: many; CDR3 protein: CASSVGGPSSGANVLTF; CDR3 DNA: TGTGCCAGCAGCGTTGGGGGGCCCAGCTCTGGGGCCAACGTCCTGACTTTC
J gene: TRBJ2-3; D gene: TRBD1; V gene: TRBV2; clone size: .; CDR3 protein: CASRTLDRGEVDNADTQYF; CDR3 DNA: TGTGCCAGCAGAACCCTCGACAGGGGGGAAGTTGATAACGCAGATACGCAGTATTTT
J gene: TRBJ1-2; D gene: TRBD1; V gene: TRBV5-1; clone size: many; CDR3 protein: CASSRDSNNYGYTF; CDR3 DNA: TGCGCCAGCAGCCGGGACAGCAATAACTATGGCTACACCTTC
J gene: TRBJ1-5; D gene: .; V gene: TRBV20-1; clone size: few; CDR3 protein: CGLSMGGGSNQPQHF; CDR3 DNA: TGCGGACTCTCTATGGGAGGGGGAAGCAATCAGCCCCAGCATTTT
J gene: TRBJ2-1; D gene: TRBD1; V gene: TRBV12-3/TRBV12-4; clone size: many; CDR3 protein: CASRVGQGAYNEQFF; CDR3 DNA: TGTGCCAGCAGGGTGGGACAGGGGGCCTACAATGAGCAGTTCTTC
J gene: TRBJ1-2; D gene: .; V gene: TRBV4-3; clone size: many; CDR3 protein: CASSQDGREGYGYTF; CDR3 DNA: TGCGCCAGCAGCCAAGACGGGAGGGAGGGCTATGGCTACACCTTC
J gene: TRBJ2-1; D gene: TRBD2; V gene: TRBV20-1; clone size: few; CDR3 protein: CSASQASGLSSYNEQFF; CDR3 DNA: TGCAGTGCTAGTCAGGCTAGCGGGCTGAGCTCCTACAATGAGCAGTTCTTC
J gene: TRBJ2-5; D gene: TRBD2; V gene: TRBV29-1; clone size: many; CDR3 protein: CSALGLADQETQYF; CDR3 DNA: TGCAGCGCTCTAGGACTAGCGGACCAAGAGACCCAGTACTTC
J gene: TRBJ2-3; D gene: .; V gene: TRBV3-1; clone size: once; CDR3 protein: CVSSQHLDTQYF; CDR3 DNA: TGTGTCAGCAGCCAGCATTTGGATACGCAGTATTTT
J gene: TRBJ2-1; D gene: TRBD2; V gene: TRBV5-4; clone size: many; CDR3 protein: CASSLTAGEHNEQFF; CDR3 DNA: TGTGCCAGCAGCTTGACAGCGGGGGAACACAATGAGCAGTTCTTC
J gene: TRBJ2-4; D gene: TRBD1; V gene: TRBV7-2; clone size: many; CDR3 protein: CASSWDRGQSIQYF; CDR3 DNA: TGTGCCAGCAGCTGGGACAGGGGGCAGAGCATTCAGTACTTC
J gene: TRBJ1-2; D gene: .; V gene: TRBV6-1; clone size: .; CDR3 protein: CASMLHRDLGGYTF; CDR3 DNA: TGTGCCAGCATGCTCCACAGGGACTTAGGAGGCTACACCTTC
J gene: TRBJ2-7; D gene: TRBD1; V gene: TRBV27; clone size: many; CDR3 protein: CASSFLKTPGQGDYEQYF; CDR3 DNA: TGTGCCAGCAGTTTTCTAAAAACTCCGGGACAGGGGGACTACGAGCAGTACTTC
J gene: TRBJ2-1; D gene: .; V gene: TRBV29-1; clone size: many; CDR3 protein: CSVVRPGSYNEQFF; CDR3 DNA: TGCAGCGTTGTCCGCCCCGGCTCCTACAATGAGCAGTTCTTC
J gene: TRBJ1-1; D gene: TRBD1; V gene: TRBV3-1; clone size: .; CDR3 protein: CASRQGQGSAAFF; CDR3 DNA: TGTGCCAGCAGACAAGGACAGGGATCGGCGGCTTTCTTT
J gene: TRBJ2-2; D gene: .; V gene: TRBV12-3/TRBV12-4; clone size: few; CDR3 protein: CASSFFFRLSGSGELFF; CDR3 DNA: TGTGCCAGCAGTTTCTTCTTCAGGCTCTCCGGGAGCGGGGAGCTGTTTTTT
J gene: TRBJ2-4; D gene: TRBD2; V gene: TRBV6-6; clone size: .; CDR3 protein: CASGTSGGLGEQYF; CDR3 DNA: TGTGCCAGCGGCACTAGCGGGGGACTGGGAGAGCAGTACTTC
J gene: TRBJ1-4; D gene: TRBD1; V gene: TRBV6-2/TRBV6-3; clone size: many; CDR3 protein: CASSKITGTGNEKLFF; CDR3 DNA: TGTGCCAGCAGTAAAATCACCGGGACAGGGAATGAAAAACTGTTTTTT
J gene: TRBJ1-5; D gene: .; V gene: TRBV30; clone size: .; CDR3 protein: CAWSVYREGPQHF; CDR3 DNA: TGTGCCTGGAGTGTCTACAGGGAAGGGCCCCAGCATTTT
J gene: TRBJ2-1; D gene: .; V gene: TRBV9; clone size: .; CDR3 protein: CASSVAGTPPGEQFF; CDR3 DNA: TGTGCCAGCAGCGTAGCCGGGACTCCCCCGGGTGAGCAGTTCTTC
J gene: TRBJ2-2; D gene: .; V gene: TRBV6-2/TRBV6-3; clone size: few; CDR3 protein: CASSPGTNTGELFF; CDR3 DNA: TGTGCCAGCAGTCCCGGGACAAACACCGGGGAGCTGTTTTTT
J gene: TRBJ2-5; D gene: .; V gene: TRBV7-2; clone size: .; CDR3 protein: CASSLDPRSVQYF; CDR3 DNA: TGTGCCAGCAGCTTAGATCCTAGGTCGGTGCAGTACTTC
J gene: TRBJ1-1; D gene: .; V gene: TRBV5-1; clone size: .; CDR3 protein: CASSLWGVAFF; CDR3 DNA: TGCGCCAGCAGCTTGTGGGGCGTAGCTTTCTTT
J gene: TRBJ2-3; D gene: TRBD2; V gene: TRBV14; clone size: many; CDR3 protein: CASSQVAGGLTDTQYF; CDR3 DNA: TGTGCCAGCAGCCAAGTGGCGGGGGGGCTCACAGATACGCAGTATTTT
J gene: TRBJ1-2; D gene: TRBD1; V gene: TRBV7-2; clone size: many; CDR3 protein: CASSPGQENYGYTF; CDR3 DNA: TGTGCCAGCAGCCCGGGACAGGAGAACTATGGCTACACCTTC
J gene: TRBJ2-1; D gene: .; V gene: TRBV21-1; clone size: .; CDR3 protein: CAGSIHPNRDRESNEQFF; CDR3 DNA: TGTGCCGGCAGCATTCACCCGAACCGGGACAGGGAATCCAATGAGCAGTTCTTC
J gene: TRBJ1-1; D gene: TRBD1; V gene: TRBV6-5; clone size: .; CDR3 protein: CAGSYPTVSTGRRTEAFF; CDR3 DNA: TGTGCCGGCAGTTACCCAACCGTTTCGACAGGGAGGAGGACTGAAGCTTTCTTT